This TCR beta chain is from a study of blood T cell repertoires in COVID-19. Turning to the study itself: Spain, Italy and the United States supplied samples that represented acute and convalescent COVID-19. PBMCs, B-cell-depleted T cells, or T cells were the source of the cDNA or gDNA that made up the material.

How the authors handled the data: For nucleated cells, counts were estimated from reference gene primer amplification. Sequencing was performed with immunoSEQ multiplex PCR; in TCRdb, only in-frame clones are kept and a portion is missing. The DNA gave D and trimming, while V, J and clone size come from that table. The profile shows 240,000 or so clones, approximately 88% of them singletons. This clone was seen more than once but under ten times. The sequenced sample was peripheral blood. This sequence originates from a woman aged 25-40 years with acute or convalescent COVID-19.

The CDR3 is CASRSPDSPYEKLFF. CDR3 nucleotides: TGTGCCAGCAGGAGCCCGGACAGTCCGTATGAAAAACTGTTTTTT. The rearrangement links TRBV25-1 to TRBJ1-4, with TRBD1 as a possible D gene (6 bases). There are 15 residues in the CDR3. Germline V gene lookup returns CDR1 MGHDK and CDR2 SYGVNS. Trimming cost V 6 bases and J 6 bases, with 17 bases left between them.